This T cell receptor beta chain was identified during a study of T cell changes during pregnancy in multiple sclerosis. Germline V gene data show CDR1 as SQVTM and CDR2 as ANQGSEA. The CDR3 runs 15 residues. Trimming removed 6 bases from V and 0 bases from J; junction bases left unmatched: 4. Measured with immunoSEQ multiplex PCR; TCRdb has only the in-frame clones, and not every one. The data contain approximately 60,000 clones, just over 90% of them singletons. The material was CD4+ T cells from peripheral blood mononuclear cells, obtained before pregnancy. The receptor's source is a female donor with multiple sclerosis, enrolled in a pregnancy study. The chain recombines TRBV29-1 with TRBJ2-2; 10 nucleotides line up with TRBD2. CDR3 nucleotide sequence: TGCAGCGTGAGGACTAGCGGAGCGAACACCGGGGAGCTGTTTTTT. It specifies CSVRTSGANTGELFF.